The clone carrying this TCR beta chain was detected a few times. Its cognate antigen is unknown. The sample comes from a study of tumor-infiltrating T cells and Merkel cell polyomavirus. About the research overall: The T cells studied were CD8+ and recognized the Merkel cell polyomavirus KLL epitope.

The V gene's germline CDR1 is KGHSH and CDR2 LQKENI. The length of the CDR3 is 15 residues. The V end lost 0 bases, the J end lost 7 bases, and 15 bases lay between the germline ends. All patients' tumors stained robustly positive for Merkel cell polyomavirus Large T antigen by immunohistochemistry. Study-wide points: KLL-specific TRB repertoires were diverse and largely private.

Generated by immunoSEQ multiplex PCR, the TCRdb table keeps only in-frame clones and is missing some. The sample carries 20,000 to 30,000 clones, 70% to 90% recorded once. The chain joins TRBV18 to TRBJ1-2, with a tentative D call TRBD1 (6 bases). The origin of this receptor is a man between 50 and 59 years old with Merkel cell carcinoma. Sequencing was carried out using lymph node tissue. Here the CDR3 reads CASSPPGRGIGGYTF. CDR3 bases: TGTGCCAGCTCACCACCGGGCAGGGGAATAGGTGGCTACACCTTC.